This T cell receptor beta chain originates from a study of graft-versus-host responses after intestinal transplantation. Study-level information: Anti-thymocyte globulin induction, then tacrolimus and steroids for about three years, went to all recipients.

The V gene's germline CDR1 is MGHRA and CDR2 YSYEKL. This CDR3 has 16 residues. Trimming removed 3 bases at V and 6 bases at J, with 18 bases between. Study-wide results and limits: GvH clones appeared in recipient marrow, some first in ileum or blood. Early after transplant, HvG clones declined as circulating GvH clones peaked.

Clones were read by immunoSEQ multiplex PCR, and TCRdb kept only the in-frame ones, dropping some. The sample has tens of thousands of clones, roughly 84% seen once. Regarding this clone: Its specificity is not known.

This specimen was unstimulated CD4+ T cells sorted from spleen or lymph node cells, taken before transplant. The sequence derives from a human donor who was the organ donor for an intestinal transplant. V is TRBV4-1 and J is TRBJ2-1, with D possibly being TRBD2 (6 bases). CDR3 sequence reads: CASSHPGGVGANEQFF. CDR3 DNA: TGCGCCAGCAGCCACCCTGGCGGGGTAGGGGCCAATGAGCAGTTCTTC.